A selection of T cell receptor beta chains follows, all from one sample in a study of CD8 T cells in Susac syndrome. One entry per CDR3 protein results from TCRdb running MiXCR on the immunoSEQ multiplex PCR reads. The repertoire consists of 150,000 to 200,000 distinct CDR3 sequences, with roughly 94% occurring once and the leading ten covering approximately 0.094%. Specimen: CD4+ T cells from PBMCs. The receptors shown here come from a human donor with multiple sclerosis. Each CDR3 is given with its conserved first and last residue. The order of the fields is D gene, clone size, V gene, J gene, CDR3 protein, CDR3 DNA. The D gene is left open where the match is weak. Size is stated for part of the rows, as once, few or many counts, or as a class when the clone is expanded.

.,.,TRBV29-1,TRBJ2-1,CSVGAIRSNEQFF,TGCAGCGTGGGGGCAATTCGGTCCAATGAGCAGTTCTTC
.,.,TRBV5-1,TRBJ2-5,CASSRNGETQYF,TGCGCCAGCAGCCGAAACGGGGAGACCCAGTACTTC
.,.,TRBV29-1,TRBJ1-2,CSVGGGNYGYTF,TGCAGCGTTGGGGGAGGGAACTATGGCTACACCTTC
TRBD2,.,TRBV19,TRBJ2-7,CASSPGAGRAYEQYF,TGTGCCAGTAGCCCCGGAGCGGGGCGGGCCTACGAGCAGTACTTC
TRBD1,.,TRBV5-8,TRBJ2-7,CASSRPPQGVVVPEQYF,TGTGCCAGCAGCCGTCCGCCCCAGGGGGTTGTCGTGCCCGAGCAGTACTTC
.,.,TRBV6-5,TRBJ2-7,CASSYSPRTYEQYF,TGTGCCAGCAGTTACTCGCCGAGGACCTACGAGCAGTACTTC
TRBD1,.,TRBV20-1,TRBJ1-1,CSASHRGRGGEAFF,TGCAGTGCCAGTCACAGGGGGCGAGGCGGTGAAGCTTTCTTT
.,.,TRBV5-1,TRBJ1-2,CASSHSTRWGIGGYTF,TGCGCCAGCAGCCATTCAACCCGCTGGGGCATCGGGGGCTACACCTTC
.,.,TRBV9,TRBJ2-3,CASSVGVLASDTQYF,TGTGCCAGCAGCGTAGGTGTCCTAGCGTCCGATACGCAGTATTTT
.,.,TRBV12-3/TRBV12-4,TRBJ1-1,CASSLDGGMNTEAFF,TGTGCCAGCAGTTTAGACGGCGGTATGAACACTGAAGCTTTCTTT
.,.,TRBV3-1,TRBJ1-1,CASSQAPNTEAFF,TGTGCCAGCAGCCAGGCACCGAACACTGAAGCTTTCTTT
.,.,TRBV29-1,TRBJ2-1,CSVDVGGDEQFF,TGCAGCGTTGATGTCGGAGGGGACGAGCAGTTCTTC
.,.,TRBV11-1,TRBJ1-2,CASSDKGANYGYTF,TGTGCCAGCAGCGACAAAGGGGCTAACTATGGCTACACCTTC
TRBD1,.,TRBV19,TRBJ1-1,CASSGQGAGEAFF,TGTGCCAGTAGTGGACAGGGGGCCGGTGAAGCTTTCTTT
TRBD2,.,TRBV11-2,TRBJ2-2,CASSSLPAGAQTGELFF,TGTGCCAGCAGCTCCCTGCCGGCGGGAGCTCAGACCGGGGAGCTGTTTTTT
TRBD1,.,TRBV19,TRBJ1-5,CASSGATGYNQPQHF,TGTGCCAGTAGTGGGGCGACAGGGTACAATCAGCCCCAGCATTTT
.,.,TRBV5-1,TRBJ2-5,CASSSILDLETQYF,TGCGCCAGCAGCTCAATTTTAGATCTGGAGACCCAGTACTTC
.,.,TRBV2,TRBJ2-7,CASSSGTDYEQYF,TGTGCCAGCAGCTCCGGGACGGATTACGAGCAGTACTTC
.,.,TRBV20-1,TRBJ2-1,CSARVEGNEQFF,TGCAGTGCTAGAGTTGAAGGCAATGAGCAGTTCTTC
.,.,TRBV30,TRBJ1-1,CAWSSGNTEAFF,TGTGCCTGGAGTTCGGGGAACACTGAAGCTTTCTTT
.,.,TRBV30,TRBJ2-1,CAWRAWGTMMHNEQFF,TGTGCCTGGAGGGCCTGGGGGACAATGATGCACAATGAGCAGTTCTTC
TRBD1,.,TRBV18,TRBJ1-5,CASAGQGGDQPQHF,TGTGCCAGCGCGGGACAGGGAGGGGACCAGCCCCAGCATTTT
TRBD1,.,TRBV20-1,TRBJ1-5,CSAGTGFLSNQPQHF,TGCAGTGCAGGGACAGGCTTTCTGAGCAATCAGCCCCAGCATTTT
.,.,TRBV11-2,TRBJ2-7,CASSSAGRTESYEQYF,TGTGCCAGCAGTTCGGCGGGACGGACGGAATCCTACGAGCAGTACTTC
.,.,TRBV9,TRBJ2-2,CASSVVAGELFF,TGTGCCAGCAGCGTAGTTGCCGGGGAGCTGTTTTTT
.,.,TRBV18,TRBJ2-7,CASSPTGGSPVSYEQYF,TGTGCCAGCTCACCTACCGGCGGCAGCCCCGTTTCCTACGAGCAGTACTTC
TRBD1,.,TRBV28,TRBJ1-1,CASRPTGVGNTEAFF,TGTGCCAGCAGGCCTACAGGGGTGGGGAACACTGAAGCTTTCTTT
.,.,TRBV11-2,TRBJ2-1,CASRKLAYNEQFF,TGTGCCAGCAGAAAACTTGCCTACAATGAGCAGTTCTTC
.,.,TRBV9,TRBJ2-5,CASSSRILGETQYF,TGTGCCAGCAGCTCCCGGATCCTCGGGGAGACCCAGTACTTC
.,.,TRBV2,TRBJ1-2,CASSRREDPDTF,TGTGCCAGCAGCCGACGTGAGGATCCAGACACCTTC
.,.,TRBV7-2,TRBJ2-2,CASSSRGYTGELFF,TGTGCCAGCAGCTCTAGGGGCTACACCGGGGAGCTGTTTTTT
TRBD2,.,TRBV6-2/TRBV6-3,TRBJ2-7,CASSSSSREDEQYF,TGTGCCAGCAGTAGTTCATCCCGGGAGGACGAGCAGTACTTC
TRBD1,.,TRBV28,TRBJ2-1,CASSLGFAGQGGSYNEQFF,TGTGCCAGCAGTTTAGGGTTTGCGGGACAGGGGGGCTCCTACAATGAGCAGTTCTTC
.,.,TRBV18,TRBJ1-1,CASSGDQNTEAFF,TGTGCCAGCTCAGGGGACCAGAACACTGAAGCTTTCTTT
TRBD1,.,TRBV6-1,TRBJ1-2,CASSEMGQGMYGYTF,TGTGCCAGCAGTGAAATGGGACAGGGGATGTATGGCTACACCTTC
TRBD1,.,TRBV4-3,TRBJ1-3,CASSQADRLGNTIYF,TGCGCCAGCAGCCAAGCGGACAGGTTGGGAAACACCATATATTTT
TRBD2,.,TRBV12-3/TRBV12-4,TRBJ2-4,CASSEREYTKNIQYF,TGTGCCAGCAGTGAGCGGGAGTACACCAAAAACATTCAGTACTTC
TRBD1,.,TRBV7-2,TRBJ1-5,CASSSRQGGQPQHF,TGTGCCAGCAGCTCACGACAGGGCGGTCAGCCCCAGCATTTT
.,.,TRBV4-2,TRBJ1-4,CASSQDPSQWLEKLFF,TGTGCCAGCAGCCAAGATCCCTCACAGTGGCTCGAAAAACTGTTTTTT
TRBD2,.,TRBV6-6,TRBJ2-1,CASSPGTSGRAREQFF,TGTGCCAGCAGCCCCGGGACTAGCGGGAGGGCCAGGGAGCAGTTCTTC
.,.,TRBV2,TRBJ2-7,CASSEARYEQYF,TGTGCCAGCAGTGAAGCGCGCTACGAGCAGTACTTC
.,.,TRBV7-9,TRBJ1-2,CASSLGLQDWGRGYTF,TGTGCCAGCAGCTTAGGGCTGCAGGATTGGGGGAGAGGCTACACCTTC
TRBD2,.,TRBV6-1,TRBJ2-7,CASSRKPLAGVGEQYF,TGTGCCAGCAGCCGAAAACCACTAGCGGGAGTCGGCGAGCAGTACTTC
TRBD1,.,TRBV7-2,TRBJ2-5,CASSWIRDRQETQYF,TGTGCCAGCAGCTGGATCCGGGACAGACAAGAGACCCAGTACTTC
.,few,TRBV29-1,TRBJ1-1,CSVGGRVTEAFF,TGCAGCGTTGGTGGCAGGGTCACTGAAGCTTTCTTT
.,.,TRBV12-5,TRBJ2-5,CASGLGGQETQYF,TGTGCTAGTGGTTTGGGGGGACAAGAGACCCAGTACTTC
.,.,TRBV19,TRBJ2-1,CASSIATHEQFF,TGTGCCAGTAGTATAGCTACACATGAGCAGTTCTTC
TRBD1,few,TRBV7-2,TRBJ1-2,CASSLGTGVGYTF,TGTGCCAGCAGCTTAGGGACAGGGGTCGGCTACACCTTC
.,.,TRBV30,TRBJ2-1,CASGIYEQFF,TGTGCCTCCGGGATATATGAGCAGTTCTTC
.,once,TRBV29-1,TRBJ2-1,CSARESYNEQFF,TGCAGCGCCCGGGAGTCCTACAATGAGCAGTTCTTC
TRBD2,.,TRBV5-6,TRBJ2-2,CASRLSGSGTGELFF,TGTGCCAGCAGGCTTAGCGGGAGCGGCACCGGGGAGCTGTTTTTT
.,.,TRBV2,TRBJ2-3,CASRWGLDTQYF,TGTGCCAGCAGATGGGGACTAGATACGCAGTATTTT
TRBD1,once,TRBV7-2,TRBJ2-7,CASSHRGSEQYF,TGTGCCAGCAGCCACAGGGGAAGCGAGCAGTACTTC
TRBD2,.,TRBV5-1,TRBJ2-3,CASSLAGLALADTQYF,TGCGCCAGCAGCTTGGCGGGACTAGCCCTCGCAGATACGCAGTATTTT
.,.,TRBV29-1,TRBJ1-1,CSGAGSRRTEAFF,TGCAGCGGTGCGGGGAGCCGGAGAACTGAAGCTTTCTTT
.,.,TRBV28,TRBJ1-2,CASNSWVQNYGYTF,TGTGCCAGCAATTCCTGGGTACAGAACTATGGCTACACCTTC
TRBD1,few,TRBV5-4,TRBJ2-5,CASSLNRGQETQYF,TGTGCCAGCAGCTTGAACAGGGGGCAAGAGACCCAGTACTTC